This is a list of T cell receptor beta chains from one sample in a study of blood T cells in healthy people across ages. TCRdb passed the 5' RACE reads through MiXCR, listing each CDR3 protein once. The sample includes more than 650,000 distinct CDR3 sequences, about 48% of them seen just once. The sample consisted of blood. Source of these receptors: a man older than 75 in good health. Each CDR3 is given with its conserved first and last residue. Fields, in order: D gene, V gene, CDR3 protein. The D gene is left open where the match is weak.

TRBD1 TRBV6-5 CASSSGGAGNEQFF
NA TRBV12-3/TRBV12-4 CASSPQTGFYGYTF
TRBD2 TRBV7-2 CASSLVPAGLPYEQYF
TRBD1 TRBV12-3/TRBV12-4 CASSYQGTVVYEQYF
NA TRBV7-2 CASSARGAETQYF
NA TRBV5-1 CASSFQGFETQYF
TRBD1 TRBV6-5 CASRPWTGGNIQYF
NA TRBV12-3/TRBV12-4 CASSLSPRDTSYEQYF
NA TRBV24-1 CATSRGELARYEQYF
TRBD2 TRBV2 CASSDRTSGYNEQFF
TRBD2 TRBV4-1 CASSPSTSGRLAPKNIQYF
NA TRBV10-3 CAISGPLSYNEQFF
NA TRBV7-2 CASSLSGGQPQHF
NA TRBV20-1 CSARDGAVVPYEQYF
TRBD1 TRBV18 CASSPPGQGTERETQYF
TRBD2 TRBV12-3/TRBV12-4 CASGLLAGGGEQYF
TRBD2 TRBV3-1 CASSQEELAGGDTGELFF
NA TRBV28 CAIEGGHSSGANVLTF
TRBD1 TRBV10-2 CASSDWDRAFPYYEQYF
TRBD1 TRBV24-1 CATSDFPRTGTETRYF
NA TRBV18 CASSPLQDSPDTQYF
TRBD2 TRBV2 CASRRVAGEGEQYF
TRBD2 TRBV14 CASRGTSSGHRYAYF
NA TRBV20-1 CSAQSRESYEQYF
NA TRBV20-1 CSARTTFRNKAFF
NA TRBV29-1 CSVIQKNTEAFF
NA TRBV29-1 CSVGGTYEQYF
NA TRBV5-1 CASSTGQPGETQYF
TRBD1 TRBV27 CASRRRGQVSYEQYF
NA TRBV19 CASREGVSYGYTF
NA TRBV20-1 CSASFLNNEQFF
NA TRBV5-1 CASRRDVTYNEQFF
NA TRBV2 CASREIAPTQYF
NA TRBV2 CASQGGGPSSYNEQFF
NA TRBV6-2/TRBV6-3 CASSYGLFFGDAYF
TRBD2 TRBV2 CASSLAGPSNEQYF
NA TRBV7-2 CASSLFQNEKLFF
NA TRBV25-1 CASSDPRGVGEQFF
TRBD2 TRBV5-1 CASSFGSSGNNEQFF
TRBD1 TRBV12-3/TRBV12-4 CASSVGQRNTEAFF
TRBD1 TRBV6-2/TRBV6-3 CASSEGGTGAWREQYF
NA TRBV7-6 CASSPQPAVPLAKNIQYF
NA TRBV2 CASSEFGGRSPLHF
NA TRBV13 CASSLRRNNEQFF
NA TRBV10-3 CAISEAGSSYNEQFF
TRBD2 TRBV24-1 CATSVSGGYNEQFF
NA TRBV4-1 CASSQDGRFGGYTF
NA TRBV14 CASSQVVGGVVGYEQYF
NA TRBV20-1 CSAQADSYNEQYF
TRBD2 TRBV13 CASSAPGLAVEHRYAYF
TRBD1 TRBV7-2 CASTDPDRGREETQYF
TRBD2 TRBV5-1 CASSLDGTSRDNEQFF
TRBD2 TRBV20-1 CSARDLTSGTYEQYF
NA TRBV2 CASGGLSARTDTQYF
NA TRBV7-9 CASSLASEKHRYAYF